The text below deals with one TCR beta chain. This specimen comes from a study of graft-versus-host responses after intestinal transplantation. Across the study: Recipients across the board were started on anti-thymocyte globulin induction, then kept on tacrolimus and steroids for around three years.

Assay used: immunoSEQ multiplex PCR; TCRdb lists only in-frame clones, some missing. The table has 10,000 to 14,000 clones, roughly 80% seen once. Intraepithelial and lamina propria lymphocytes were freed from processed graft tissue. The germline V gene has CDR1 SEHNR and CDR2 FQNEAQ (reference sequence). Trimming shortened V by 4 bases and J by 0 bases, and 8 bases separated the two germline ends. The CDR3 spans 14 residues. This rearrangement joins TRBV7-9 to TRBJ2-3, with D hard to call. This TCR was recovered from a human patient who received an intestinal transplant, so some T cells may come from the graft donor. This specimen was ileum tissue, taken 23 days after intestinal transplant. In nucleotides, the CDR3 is TGTGCCAGCAGCTCTCCGGAAAGCACAGATACGCAGTATTTT. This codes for CASSSPESTDTQYF. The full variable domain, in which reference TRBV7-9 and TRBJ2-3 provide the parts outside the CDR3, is DTGVSQNPRHKITKRGQNVTFRCDPISEHNRLYWYRQTLGQGPEFLTYFQNEAQLEKSRLLSDRFSAERPKGSFSTLEIQRTEQGDSAMYLCASSSPESTDTQYFGPGTRLTVL.